These 9 T cell receptor beta chains share one sample of origin, sequenced in a study of cytomegalovirus exposure and HLA in healthy donors (dated by TCRdb to 2015 to 2018). Library generation was performed with the immunoSEQ multiplex PCR assay. As stored in TCRdb, this immuneACCESS dataset retains in-frame rearrangements with V and J assigned. A fraction of the clones does not appear; measured against another copy, unresolved V genes explain less than half of the discrepancy, and the remainder lacks a known reason. This sample holds about 82,000 clones; 85% to 95% were observed only once. The biggest ten clones account for roughly 0.62% of the sample. The sequencing sample was made of PBMCs. The source of these receptors is a man younger than 35 in good health and CMV-seronegative.

The CDR3 protein is CASSGGPTGTGNTIYF. For the CDR3, the DNA is TGTGCCAGCAGCGGCGGACCGACAGGGACTGGAAACACCATATATTTT. The chain is built from TRBV9 and TRBJ1-3; 7 bases are shared with TRBD1. The CDR3 is made up of 16 amino acids. The ends lost 3 bases at V and 2 bases at J; junction bases unmatched: 8. Looked up from germline, CDR1 is SGDLS and CDR2 is YYNGEE.

This clone was seen once. The chain uses TRBV6-5 and TRBJ1-1; D ambiguous. The CDR3 has 13 amino acids. Germline loops: CDR1 MNHEY, CDR2 SVGAGI. V shed 1 base and J shed 3 bases, with 6 bases lying between them. The CDR3 coding sequence is TGTGCCAGCAGTTACTTCGAGGACACTGAAGCTTTCTTT. This gives the protein CASSYFEDTEAFF.

The chain employs TRBV6-4 and TRBJ2-7, with 12 bases matching TRBD2. This CDR3 is 14 amino acids long. Germline CDR1 and CDR2: MRHNA and SNTAGT. J gave up 4 bases and V 4 bases, and 2 bases lay outside the gene matches. In DNA form, the CDR3 reads TGTGCCAGCAGTGTGACTAGCGGGAGTTACGAGCAGTACTTC. Amino acid sequence: CASSVTSGSYEQYF.

The chain combines TRBV10-3 with TRBJ2-1; perhaps TRBD2 as D (6 bases). Germline CDR1 reads ENHRY; CDR2 reads SYGVKD. The CDR3 sequence is 14 residues long. Trimming shortened V by 8 bases and J by 7 bases, and 18 bases separated the two germline ends. For the CDR3, the DNA is TGTGCCATCGGAACAAGCTTGGGGAGGAATGAGCAGTTCTTC. The encoded protein is CAIGTSLGRNEQFF.

The chain has TRBV9 and TRBJ2-1, with 9 bases aligning to TRBD2. Germline assignment: CDR1 SGDLS and CDR2 YYNGEE. CDR3 length: 14 residues. J gave up 14 bases and V 4 bases, and 13 bases lay outside the gene matches. The chain's CDR3 is CASSSASGRPVKFF. The DNA for the CDR3 is TGTGCCAGCAGCAGCGCCAGCGGGAGGCCCGTTAAGTTCTTC.

The J gene is TRBJ1-6, the V gene TRBV6-5; TRBD1 aligns across 9 bases. The germline gives CDR1 MNHEY, CDR2 SVGAGI. V lost 0 bases and J lost 7; bases outside the gene matches: 4. The CDR3 extends over 16 amino acids. CDR3 DNA: TGTGCCAGCAGTTACTCGATCGGACAGGGGAATTCACCCCTCCACTTT. Its protein product is CASSYSIGQGNSPLHF.

The chain uses TRBV10-2 and TRBJ1-4; D may be TRBD1 (6 bases). Trimming took off 6 bases at V and 0 bases at J, with 11 bases between the two ends. This CDR3 comprises 15 residues. The germline gives CDR1 WSHSY, CDR2 SAAADI. This CDR3 reads CASRRTAATNEKLFF. In DNA, the CDR3 is TGCGCCAGCAGGCGGACAGCTGCAACTAATGAAAAACTGTTTTTT.

Details on this clone: At the DNA level, this CDR3 is encoded by other sequences in the same sample as well. The V call is TRBV7-9, the J call TRBJ1-2; TRBD1 is a possible D gene (5 bases). V lost 0 bases to trimming and J lost 3 bases, with 8 bases between them. Germline CDR1 and CDR2: SEHNR and FQNEAQ (reference sequence). The CDR3 runs 14 residues. The CDR3 DNA sequence: TGTGCCAGCAGCTTAGCTGGGGGGGACTATGGCTACACCTTC. Its translation: CASSLAGGDYGYTF.

This clone was counted only a few times. It is unclear where the CDR3 begins or ends on the DNA, so no DNA is shown, and the CDR3 is as TCRdb lists it. V gene TRBV27 combines with J gene TRBJ1-2; the table's D gene call, TRBD1, was not cross checked with the DNA. Germline V lookup: CDR1 MNHEY, CDR2 SMNVEV (reference sequence). The CDR3 has 15 amino acids, counting both end residues. This CDR3 is CASSFLAGGMNGYTF.